One and the same sample provided the 20 T cell receptor beta chains below, sequenced in a study of persistence of HIV-infected CD4 T cells. The immunoSEQ assay was version 4, run in survey mode. Repertoires were generated with immunoSEQ multiplex PCR, while TCRdb's copy carries only in-frame clones and drops some. In the table there are 50,000 or so clones, around 72% of which are singletons. Cells were stimulated with CMV-infected fibroblast lysates at 10 ug/mL. CD40L/CD69 double-negative CD45RO-high memory CD4+ T cells were collected. These receptors' antigens are unknown. Sample: CD4+ T cells sorted from PBMCs after roughly 19-hour stimulation, taken from a patient who received antiretroviral therapy. The receptors stem from an adult man with HIV who was CMV-seropositive.

As DNA, the CDR3 is TGCGCCAGCAGCTTGGGGACAGGGGGCTACGAGCAGTACTTC. Protein: CASSLGTGGYEQYF. This chain links TRBV5-1 with TRBJ2-7, with 10 bases that match TRBD1. Trimming at V came to 0 bases and at J to 3 bases, leaving 0 bases not matched to a gene. The CDR3 covers 14 residues. The germline V gene encodes CDR1 SGHRS and CDR2 YFSETQ.

This chain joins TRBV20-1 and TRBJ2-5; D ambiguous. The CDR3 is 11 amino acids. CDR1 is DFQATT, CDR2 SNEGSKA, per germline (reference sequence). V dropped 5 bases and J dropped 2 bases, with 6 bases sitting between them. CDR3 in DNA: TGCAGTGCTCTGACTCAAGAGACCCAGTACTTC. Translated: CSALTQETQYF.

Note on this clone: Other DNA sequences in this sample translate to the same CDR3. This rearrangement joins TRBV5-8 to TRBJ1-5; tentatively, D is TRBD1 (6 bases). V was trimmed by 3 bases and J by 2 bases, leaving 15 bases between them. CDR3 size: 16 residues. Germline CDR1 SGHTS, CDR2 YDEGEE. CDR3 sequence (DNA): TGTGCCAGCAGCTCGCGAGGGGGGTCAGGCAATCAGCCCCAGCATTTT. Its protein product is CASSSRGGSGNQPQHF.

The V and J genes are TRBV30 and TRBJ1-2, with D unclear. This CDR3 spans 12 amino acids. The V end lost 0 bases, the J end lost 4 bases, and 6 bases lay between the germline ends. Germline V gene sequence: CDR1 GTSNPN, CDR2 SVGIG (reference sequence). CDR3 coding DNA: TGTGCCTGGAGTGTCCCCAGCTATGGCTACACCTTC. Protein sequence: CAWSVPSYGYTF.

This clone is deemed medium-sized. The rearrangement uses TRBV3-1 (or the pseudogene TRBV3-2) and TRBJ2-1, with 10 nucleotides matching TRBD2. Germline trimming cut 0 bases from V and 0 bases from J; bases unmatched to any gene: 8. CDR1 LGHDT and CDR2 YNNKEL come from the germline V gene (reference sequence). The CDR3 has 19 amino acids. CDR3 loop: CASSQDQGLAANSYNEQFF. The DNA of the CDR3 is TGTGCCAGCAGCCAAGATCAAGGACTAGCGGCCAACTCCTACAATGAGCAGTTCTTC.

The V gene is TRBV27, the J gene TRBJ2-1, with TRBD1 matching over 7 bases. The CDR3 is 15 residues long. CDR1 and CDR2 from the germline V gene are MNHEY and SMNVEV (reference sequence). V shed 2 bases and J 6 bases; nucleotides not matched to a gene: 7. Here the CDR3 DNA reads TGTGCCAGCAGTTTAAGGGACAGCGGTGCCAATGAGCAGTTCTTC. As protein: CASSLRDSGANEQFF.

The chain has TRBV7-2 and TRBJ1-1; no firm D call. Germline values: CDR1 SGHTA, CDR2 FQGNSA. The ends were cut back, 3 bases at V and 6 bases at J, with 23 bases in the middle. This CDR3 contains 17 residues. CDR3 sequence (DNA): TGTGCCAGCAGCTTGGGTCCGGGAACAAGTAATTCGGCTGAAGCTTTCTTT. It codes for CASSLGPGTSNSAEAFF.

The genes are TRBV9 and TRBJ1-2, with D maybe TRBD1 (6 bases). Germline lookup yields CDR1 SGDLS and CDR2 YYNGEE. The CDR3 contains 15 residues. V dropped 3 bases and J dropped 5 bases, with 17 bases sitting between them. Here the CDR3 reads CASSAGTPTGYGYTF. As DNA, the CDR3 is TGTGCCAGCAGCGCCGGGACACCAACGGGGTATGGCTACACCTTC.

The rearrangement links TRBV2 to TRBJ1-5, with no clear D. The CDR3 runs 13 residues. CDR1 and CDR2 (germline): SNHLY, FYNNEI. The V end lost 1 base, the J end lost 6 bases, and 7 bases lay between the germline ends. The chain's CDR3 is CASSEEASQPQHF. The CDR3 DNA follows: TGTGCCAGCAGTGAAGAGGCAAGTCAGCCCCAGCATTTT. The entire variable domain, with the rest obtained from reference TRBV2 and TRBJ1-5, is as follows: EPEVTQTPSHQVTQMGQEVILRCVPISNHLYFYWYRQILGQKVEFLVSFYNNEISEKSEIFDDQFSVERPDGSNFTLKIRSTKLEDSAMYFCASSEEASQPQHFGDGTRLSIL.

The V call is TRBV13, the J call TRBJ1-1, with TRBD1 matching over 10 bases. J gave up 1 base and V 5 bases, and 7 bases lay outside the gene matches. CDR1 PRHDT and CDR2 FYEKMQ come from the germline V gene (reference sequence). The CDR3 is made up of 16 amino acids. CDR3 bases: TGTGCCAGCAGCATCAGGACAGGGGGGGGGAACACTGAAGCTTTCTTT. Amino acids: CASSIRTGGGNTEAFF.

The V and J genes are TRBV12-3 or TRBV12-4 and TRBJ1-1, with D tentatively TRBD1 (5 bases). V was pared by 2 bases and J by 3 bases, with 7 bases between. There are 13 residues in the CDR3. CDR3 region: CASSLRQYTEAFF. The CDR3 DNA follows: TGTGCCAGCAGTTTAAGACAGTACACTGAAGCTTTCTTT.

The rearrangement uses TRBV6-5 and TRBJ1-2; perhaps TRBD1 as D (6 bases). CDR1 MNHEY and CDR2 SVGAGI come from the germline V gene. V was pared by 2 bases and J by 7 bases, with 20 bases between. The CDR3 is made up of 16 amino acids. DNA of the CDR3: TGTGCCAGCAGTTACAACAGGGAGGAAGGGAGGGGTGGCTACACCTTC. It is translated as CASSYNREEGRGGYTF.

This clone was counted between two and nine times. The CDR3: CASSVNRAIGVPSQPQHF. CDR3 DNA sequence: TGCGCCAGCAGTGTAAACAGGGCGATAGGGGTTCCAAGTCAGCCCCAGCATTTT. This chain connects TRBV10-2 to TRBJ1-5; D perhaps matches TRBD1 (6 bases). V lost 4 bases and J 6 bases, leaving 25 bases between the germline ends. CDR1 and CDR2 (germline): WSHSY, SAAADI. CDR3 size: 18 residues.

This chain links TRBV15 with TRBJ1-6; D unclear. The length of the CDR3 is 15 residues. The germline V and J ends were trimmed by 2 bases and 10 bases, with 15 bases remaining between them. CDR1 and CDR2 from the germline V gene are LNHNV and YYDKDF (reference sequence). The CDR3 coding sequence is TGTGCCACCAGCAGACTAGACGATGTCGGGTCACCCCTCCACTTT. It specifies CATSRLDDVGSPLHF.

The chain recombines TRBV6-5 with TRBJ2-2; D is perhaps TRBD2 (5 bases). The CDR3 contains 12 residues. Trimming left V 11 bases short and J 3 bases short, with 10 bases between. Germline loops: CDR1 MNHEY, CDR2 SVGAGI. CDR3 sequence (DNA): TGTGCCTGCCCGAGGGACACCGGGGAGCTGTTTTTT. Amino acids: CACPRDTGELFF.

The V gene is TRBV4-2, the J gene TRBJ2-1; 9 nucleotides agree with TRBD1. CDR1 is LGHNA and CDR2 is YNFKEQ in the germline V gene. The CDR3 is 17 amino acids. V was pared by 3 bases and J by 2 bases, with 8 bases of the junction left unmatched. CDR3 DNA: TGTGCCAGCAGCCAGATATACGGGACAGGGACCTACAATGAGCAGTTCTTC. Translation: CASSQIYGTGTYNEQFF.

The rearrangement joins TRBV5-1 to TRBJ2-6; D call uncertain. This CDR3 region has 14 residues. V lost 1 base, J lost 0 bases, and 2 bases lay in between. In germline, CDR1 is SGHRS, CDR2 YFSETQ. The CDR3 here is CASSLSSGANVLTF. The CDR3 DNA sequence: TGCGCCAGCAGCTTGAGCTCTGGGGCCAACGTCCTGACTTTC. The whole variable domain, remainder taken from reference TRBV5-1 and TRBJ2-6, is KAGVTQTPRYLIKTRGQQVTLSCSPISGHRSVSWYQQTPGQGLQFLFEYFSETQRNKGNFPGRFSGRQFSNSRSEMNVSTLELGDSALYLCASSLSSGANVLTFGAGSRLTVL.

J is TRBJ2-2 and V is TRBV4-2; D is perhaps TRBD1 or TRBD2 (5 bases each). The germline gives CDR1 LGHNA, CDR2 YNFKEQ. The V gene lost 7 bases and the J gene lost 2 bases, with 11 bases spanning the gap. CDR3 length: 14 residues. CDR3 coding DNA: TGTGCCAGCACTAGGGGAGCCAACACCGGGGAGCTGTTTTTT. This translates into CASTRGANTGELFF.

The chain is built from TRBV6-2 or TRBV6-3 and TRBJ2-3; D gene unclear. Germline CDR1 reads MNHEY; CDR2 reads SVGEGT. The CDR3 covers 16 residues. V gave up 2 bases and J gave up 1 base, with 13 bases separating them. The CDR3 region is CASSYLAGTRTDTQYF. DNA for the CDR3: TGTGCCAGCAGTTACCTCGCAGGCACCCGCACAGATACGCAGTATTTT.

This chain links TRBV19 with TRBJ1-2; the D is unclear. The germline V gene encodes CDR1 LNHDA and CDR2 SQIVND (reference sequence). Trimming cost V 1 base and J 1 base, with 16 bases left between them. The CDR3 runs to 17 residues. The CDR3 DNA reads as TGTGCCAGTAGTATAGGGAGTGGTTGGATCGATAACTATGGCTACACCTTC. This gives the protein CASSIGSGWIDNYGYTF.